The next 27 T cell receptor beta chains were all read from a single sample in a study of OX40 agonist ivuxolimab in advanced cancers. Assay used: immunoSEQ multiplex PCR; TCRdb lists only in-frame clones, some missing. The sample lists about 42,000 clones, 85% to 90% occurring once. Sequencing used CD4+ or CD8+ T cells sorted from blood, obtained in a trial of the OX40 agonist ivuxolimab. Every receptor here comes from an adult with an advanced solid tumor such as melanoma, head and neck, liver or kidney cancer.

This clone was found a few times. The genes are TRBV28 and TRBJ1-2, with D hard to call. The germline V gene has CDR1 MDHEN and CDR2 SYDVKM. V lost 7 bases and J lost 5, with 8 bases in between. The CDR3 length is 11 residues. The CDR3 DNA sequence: TGTGCCAGCAAGGCCCAGTATGGCTACACCTTC. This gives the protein CASKAQYGYTF.

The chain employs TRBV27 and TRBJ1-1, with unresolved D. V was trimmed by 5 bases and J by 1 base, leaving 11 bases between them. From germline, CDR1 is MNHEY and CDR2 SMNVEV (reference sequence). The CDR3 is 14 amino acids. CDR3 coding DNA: TGTGCCAGCAGTAAATCCCGGTCGAACACTGAAGCTTTCTTT. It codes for CASSKSRSNTEAFF.

CDR3 nucleotides: TGTGCCAGCAGTACATACAGGATACAGTTAGAGACCCAGTACTTC. As protein: CASSTYRIQLETQYF. The V gene is TRBV28, the J gene TRBJ2-5, with a weak D call TRBD1 (5 bases). The V end was cut by 5 bases, the J end by 4 bases, with 17 bases between. Germline-derived CDR1 and CDR2 are MDHEN and SYDVKM. The CDR3 extends over 15 amino acids.

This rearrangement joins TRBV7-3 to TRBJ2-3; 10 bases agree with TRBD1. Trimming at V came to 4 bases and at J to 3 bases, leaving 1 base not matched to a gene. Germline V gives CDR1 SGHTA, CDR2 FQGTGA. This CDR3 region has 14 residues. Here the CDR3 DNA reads TGTGCCAGCAGCTCGGGACAGGGGACAGATACGCAGTATTTT. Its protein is CASSSGQGTDTQYF.

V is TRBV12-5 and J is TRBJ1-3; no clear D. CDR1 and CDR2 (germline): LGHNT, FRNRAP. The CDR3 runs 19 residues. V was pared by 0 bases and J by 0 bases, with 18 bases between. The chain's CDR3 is CASGLVPPGDSSSGNTIYF. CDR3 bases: TGTGCTAGTGGTTTGGTACCTCCCGGCGACTCGAGCTCTGGAAACACCATATATTTT.

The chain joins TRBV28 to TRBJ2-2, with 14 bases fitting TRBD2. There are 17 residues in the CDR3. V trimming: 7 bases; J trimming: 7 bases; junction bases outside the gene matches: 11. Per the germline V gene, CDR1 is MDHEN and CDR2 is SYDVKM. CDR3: CASTLTGLAGEGGELFF. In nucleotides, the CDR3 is TGTGCCAGCACGCTTACGGGACTAGCGGGAGAGGGCGGGGAGCTGTTTTTT.

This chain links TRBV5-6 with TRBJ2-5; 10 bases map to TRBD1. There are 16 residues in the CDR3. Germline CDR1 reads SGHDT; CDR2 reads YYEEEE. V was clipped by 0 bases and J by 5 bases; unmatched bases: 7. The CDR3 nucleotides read TGTGCCAGCAGCTTGGTGGGGGACAGGGGCGTTGAGACCCAGTACTTC. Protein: CASSLVGDRGVETQYF.

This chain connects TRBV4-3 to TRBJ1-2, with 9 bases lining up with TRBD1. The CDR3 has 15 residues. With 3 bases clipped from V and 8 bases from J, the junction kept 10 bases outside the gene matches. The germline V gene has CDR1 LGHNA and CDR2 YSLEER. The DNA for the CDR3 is TGCGCCAGCAGCCACACAAACAGGGGGCAGGAAGGCTACACCTTC. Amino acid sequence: CASSHTNRGQEGYTF.

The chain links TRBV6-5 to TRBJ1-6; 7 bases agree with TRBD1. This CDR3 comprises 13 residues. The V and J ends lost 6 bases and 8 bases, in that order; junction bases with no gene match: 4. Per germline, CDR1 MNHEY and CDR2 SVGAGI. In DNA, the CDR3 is TGTGCCAGCAGACTACAGGGGTATTCACCCCTCCACTTT. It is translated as CASRLQGYSPLHF.

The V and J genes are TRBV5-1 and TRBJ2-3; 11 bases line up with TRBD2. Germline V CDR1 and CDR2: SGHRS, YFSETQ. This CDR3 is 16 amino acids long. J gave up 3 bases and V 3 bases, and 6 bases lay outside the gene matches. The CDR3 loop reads CASSSGTSGYTDTQYF. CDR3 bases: TGCGCCAGCAGCTCAGGGACTAGCGGCTATACAGATACGCAGTATTTT.

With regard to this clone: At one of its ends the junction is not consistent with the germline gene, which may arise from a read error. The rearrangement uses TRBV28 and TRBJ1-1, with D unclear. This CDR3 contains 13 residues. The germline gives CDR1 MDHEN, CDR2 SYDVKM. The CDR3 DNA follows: TGTGCCAGCAGGACTGGTGAGAACGCTGAAGCTTTCTTT. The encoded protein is CASRTGENAEAFF.

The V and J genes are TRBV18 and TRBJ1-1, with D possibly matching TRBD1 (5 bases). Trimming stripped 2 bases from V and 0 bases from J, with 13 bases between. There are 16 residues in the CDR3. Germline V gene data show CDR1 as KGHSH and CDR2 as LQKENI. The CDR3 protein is CASSPNRKTMNTEAFF. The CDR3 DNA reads TGTGCCAGCTCACCAAACAGGAAAACCATGAACACTGAAGCTTTCTTT.

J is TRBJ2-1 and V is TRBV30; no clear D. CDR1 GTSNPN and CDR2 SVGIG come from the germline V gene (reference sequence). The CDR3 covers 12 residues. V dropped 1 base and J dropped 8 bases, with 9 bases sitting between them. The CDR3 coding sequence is TGTGCCTGGAGTGATAACCGCGATGAGCAGTTCTTC. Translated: CAWSDNRDEQFF.

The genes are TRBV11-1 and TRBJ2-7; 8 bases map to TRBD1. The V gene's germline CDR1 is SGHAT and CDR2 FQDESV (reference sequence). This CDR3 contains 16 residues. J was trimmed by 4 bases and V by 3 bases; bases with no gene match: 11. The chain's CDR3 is CASSFGQGGNIYEQYF. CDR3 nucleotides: TGTGCCAGCAGCTTTGGACAGGGCGGGAATATATACGAGCAGTACTTC.

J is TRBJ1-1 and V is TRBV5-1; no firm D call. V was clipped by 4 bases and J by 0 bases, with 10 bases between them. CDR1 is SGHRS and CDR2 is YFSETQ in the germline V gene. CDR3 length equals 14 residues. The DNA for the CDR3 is TGCGCCAGCAGCCAAGACACCATGAACACTGAAGCTTTCTTT. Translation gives CASSQDTMNTEAFF.

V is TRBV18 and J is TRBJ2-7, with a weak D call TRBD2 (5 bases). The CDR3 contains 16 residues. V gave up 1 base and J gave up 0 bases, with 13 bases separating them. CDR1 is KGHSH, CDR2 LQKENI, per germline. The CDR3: CASSPRGPDPSYEQYF. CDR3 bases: TGTGCCAGCTCACCACGAGGGCCAGACCCCTCCTACGAGCAGTACTTC.

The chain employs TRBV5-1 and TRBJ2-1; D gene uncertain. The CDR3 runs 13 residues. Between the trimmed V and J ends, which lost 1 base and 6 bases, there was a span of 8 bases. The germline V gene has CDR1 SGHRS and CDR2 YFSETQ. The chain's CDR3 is CASSLILTNEQFF. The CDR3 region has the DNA TGCGCCAGCAGCTTGATTCTTACCAATGAGCAGTTCTTC.

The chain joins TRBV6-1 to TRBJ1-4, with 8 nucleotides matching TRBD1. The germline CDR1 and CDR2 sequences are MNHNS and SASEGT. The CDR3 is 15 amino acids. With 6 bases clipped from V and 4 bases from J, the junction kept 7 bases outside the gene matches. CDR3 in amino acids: CASRTDRAGNEKLFF. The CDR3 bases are TGTGCCAGCAGGACGGACAGGGCTGGTAATGAAAAACTGTTTTTT.

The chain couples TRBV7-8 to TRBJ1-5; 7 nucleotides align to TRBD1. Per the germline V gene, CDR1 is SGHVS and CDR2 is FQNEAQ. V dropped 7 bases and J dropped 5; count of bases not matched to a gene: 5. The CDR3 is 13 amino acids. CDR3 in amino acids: CASTSTGHQPQHF. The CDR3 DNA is TGTGCCAGCACCTCGACAGGGCATCAGCCCCAGCATTTT.

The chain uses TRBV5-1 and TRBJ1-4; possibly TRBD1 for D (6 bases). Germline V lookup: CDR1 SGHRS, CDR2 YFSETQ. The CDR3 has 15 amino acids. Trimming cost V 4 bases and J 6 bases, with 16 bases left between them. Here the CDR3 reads CASSLQGGWDEKLFF. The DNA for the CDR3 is TGCGCCAGCAGCCTTCAAGGGGGATGGGATGAAAAACTGTTTTTT.

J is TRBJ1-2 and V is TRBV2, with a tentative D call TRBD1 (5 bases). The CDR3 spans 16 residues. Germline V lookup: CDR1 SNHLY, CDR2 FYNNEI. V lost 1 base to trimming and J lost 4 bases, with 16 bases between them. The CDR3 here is CASSEVRGRGTYGYTF. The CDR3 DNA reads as TGTGCCAGCAGTGAAGTCAGAGGGCGGGGGACCTATGGCTACACCTTC.

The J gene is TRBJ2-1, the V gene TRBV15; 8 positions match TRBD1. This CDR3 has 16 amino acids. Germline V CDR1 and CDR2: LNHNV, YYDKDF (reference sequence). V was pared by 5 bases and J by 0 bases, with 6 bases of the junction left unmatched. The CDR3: CATSGQGSSSYNEQFF. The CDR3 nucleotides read TGTGCCACCAGCGGACAGGGTTCGAGCTCCTACAATGAGCAGTTCTTC.

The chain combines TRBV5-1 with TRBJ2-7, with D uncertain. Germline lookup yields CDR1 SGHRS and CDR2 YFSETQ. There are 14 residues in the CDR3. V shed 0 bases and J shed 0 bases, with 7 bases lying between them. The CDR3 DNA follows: TGCGCCAGCAGCTTGGACAGTCCCTCCTACGAGCAGTACTTC. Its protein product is CASSLDSPSYEQYF. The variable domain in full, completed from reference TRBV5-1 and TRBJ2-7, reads KAGVTQTPRYLIKTRGQQVTLSCSPISGHRSVSWYQQTPGQGLQFLFEYFSETQRNKGNFPGRFSGRQFSNSRSEMNVSTLELGDSALYLCASSLDSPSYEQYFGPGTRLTVT.

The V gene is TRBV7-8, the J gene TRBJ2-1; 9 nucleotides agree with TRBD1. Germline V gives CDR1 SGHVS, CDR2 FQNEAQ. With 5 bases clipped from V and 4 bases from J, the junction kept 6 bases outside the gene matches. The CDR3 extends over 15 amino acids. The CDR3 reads CASSGGTGQYNEQFF. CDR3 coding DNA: TGTGCCAGCAGCGGGGGGACAGGGCAATACAATGAGCAGTTCTTC.

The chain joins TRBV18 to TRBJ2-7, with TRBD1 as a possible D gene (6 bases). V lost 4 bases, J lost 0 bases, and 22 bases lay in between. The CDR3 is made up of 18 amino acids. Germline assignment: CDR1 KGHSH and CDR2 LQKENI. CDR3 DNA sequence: TGTGCCAGCTCACGAACACCCGTAACGGGACACCCCTCCTACGAGCAGTACTTC. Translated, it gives CASSRTPVTGHPSYEQYF. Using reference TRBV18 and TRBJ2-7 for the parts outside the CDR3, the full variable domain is NAGVMQNPRHLVRRRGQEARLRCSPMKGHSHVYWYRQLPEEGLKFMVYLQKENIIDESGMPKERFSAEFPKEGPSILRIQQVVRGDSAAYFCASSRTPVTGHPSYEQYFGPGTRLTVT.

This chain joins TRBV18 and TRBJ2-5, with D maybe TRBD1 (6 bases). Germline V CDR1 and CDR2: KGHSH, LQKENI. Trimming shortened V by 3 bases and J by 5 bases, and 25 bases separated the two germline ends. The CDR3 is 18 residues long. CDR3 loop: CASSPTGSGASFGETQYF. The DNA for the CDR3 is TGTGCCAGCTCACCGACCGGGTCAGGGGCGAGTTTTGGCGAGACCCAGTACTTC.

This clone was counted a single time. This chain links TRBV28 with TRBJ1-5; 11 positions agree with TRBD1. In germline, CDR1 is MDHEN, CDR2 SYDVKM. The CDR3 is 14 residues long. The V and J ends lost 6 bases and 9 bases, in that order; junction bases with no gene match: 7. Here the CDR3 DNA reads TGTGCCAGCAGCAATGGACAGGGGGCTTCGCCCCAGCATTTT. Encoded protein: CASSNGQGASPQHF.